This T cell receptor (beta chain) was sequenced in a study of OX40 agonist ivuxolimab in advanced cancers. Across the whole study: Six ivuxolimab dose levels, 0.01 to 10 mg/kg, were given intravenously every 2 weeks. Of mixed ages from about 20 to 80 and averaging about 65 years, the group was approximately 80% male. Prior anti-PD-1, anti-PD-L1 or anti-CTLA-4 therapy did not bar entry, and 40% had some.

Concerning this clone: The antigen is unknown.

Study-wide findings and caveats: Low levels of normalized T-cell clonal expansion also appeared in some nonresponders.

Only in-frame clones appear in the TCRdb table, and some are missing; sequencing was by immunoSEQ multiplex PCR. The profile shows under 85,000 clones, roughly three quarters of them singletons. This clonotype originated in an adult with an advanced solid tumor such as melanoma, head and neck, liver or kidney cancer. The material sequenced was CD4+ or CD8+ T cells sorted from blood, taken in a trial of the OX40 agonist ivuxolimab.

The CDR3 protein is CASSLALGIGETQYF. The CDR3 DNA follows: TGCGCCAGCAGCTTGGCCCTGGGCATCGGAGAGACCCAGTACTTC. This chain links TRBV5-1 with TRBJ2-5, with D uncertain. Germline V gene data show CDR1 as SGHRS and CDR2 as YFSETQ. The CDR3 runs to 15 residues. V lost 0 bases, J lost 4 bases, and 13 bases lay in between.